One sample yielded the 15 T cell receptor beta chains listed below, sequenced in a study of T-cell memory formation after mild COVID-19. Via MiXCR, TCRdb re-called the 5' RACE reads, giving one row per CDR3 protein. The table has approximately 240,000 distinct CDR3 sequences, about 15% seen once; the top ten hold around 3.4%. Sequencing was performed on PBMCs or a T cell subset sorted from them (not recorded which). Receptors were obtained from a man between 18 and 35 years old who had mild COVID-19 (a few samples of this study predate the infection). Cell type and time point are not known.

This chain connects TRBV7-2 to TRBJ2-5; weak D call: TRBD2 (5 bases). The ends were cut back, 2 bases at V and 5 bases at J, with 9 bases in the middle. The CDR3 runs to 13 residues. CDR1 SGHTA and CDR2 FQGNSA come from the germline V gene. The CDR3 region has the DNA TGTGCCAGCAGCTTATCCGGGATGGAGACCCAGTACTTC. As protein: CASSLSGMETQYF. The entire variable domain, with the rest obtained from reference TRBV7-2 and TRBJ2-5, is as follows: GAGVSQSPSNKVTEKGKDVELRCDPISGHTALYWYRQSLGQGLEFLIYFQGNSAPDKSGLPSDRFSAERTGGSVSTLTIQRTQQEDSAVYLCASSLSGMETQYFGPGTRLLVL.

The chain carries TRBV7-8 and TRBJ2-2, with 7 bases identical to TRBD1. Germline lookup yields CDR1 SGHVS and CDR2 FQNEAQ. This CDR3 is built from 15 residues. Trimming took 4 bases from V and 7 from J; bases not matched to a gene: 9. The CDR3 loop reads CASSSHRGYGGELFF. DNA of the CDR3: TGTGCCAGCAGCTCGCACAGGGGATACGGCGGGGAGCTGTTTTTT.

A word on this clonotype: One end of the junction fails to match germline, which may point to a read error. CDR3 in amino acids: CASSQPQHF. In DNA form, the CDR3 reads TGTGCCAGCAGTCAGCCCCAGCATTTT. This chain joins TRBV12-3 or TRBV12-4 and TRBJ1-5; D not certain. This CDR3 contains 9 residues.

The J gene is TRBJ1-5, the V gene TRBV6-2 or TRBV6-3; D gene uncertain. V lost 4 bases and J 0 bases, leaving 16 bases between the germline ends. Germline CDR1 reads MNHEY; CDR2 reads SVGEGT. The CDR3 sequence is 17 residues long. CDR3 loop: CASSFGTMMDSNQPQHF. In DNA, the CDR3 is TGTGCCAGCAGTTTTGGTACCATGATGGATAGCAATCAGCCCCAGCATTTT.

This clonotype was picked up a small number of times. The CDR3 DNA follows: TGTGCCAGCAGGAGGCTTCCGGGACAGGGACCCTACGAGCAGTACTTC. Protein sequence: CASRRLPGQGPYEQYF. The rearrangement joins TRBV6-2 or TRBV6-3 to TRBJ2-7, with TRBD1 identical over 9 bases. Unmatched junction bases numbered 11, after V lost 6 bases and J lost 2 bases. This CDR3 comprises 16 residues. Germline V lookup: CDR1 MNHEY, CDR2 SVGEGT.

The table lists this clonotype with a few counts. This chain links TRBV2 with TRBJ2-5, with TRBD1 matching 7 bases. CDR3 size: 14 residues. V lost 6 bases to trimming and J lost 3 bases; unmatched junction nucleotides: 7. Germline V gene sequence: CDR1 SNHLY, CDR2 FYNNEI. CDR3 bases: TGTGCCAGCAGGGACGACAGGGTGAAAGAGACCCAGTACTTC. Translated: CASRDDRVKETQYF. The full variable domain, rest sourced from reference TRBV2 and TRBJ2-5, is EPEVTQTPSHQVTQMGQEVILRCVPISNHLYFYWYRQILGQKVEFLVSFYNNEISEKSEIFDDQFSVERPDGSNFTLKIRSTKLEDSAMYFCASRDDRVKETQYFGPGTRLLVL.

This clonotype came up a few times. This chain joins TRBV5-1 and TRBJ1-1, with D maybe TRBD1 (5 bases). In germline, CDR1 is SGHRS, CDR2 YFSETQ. The V and J ends lost 1 base and 0 bases respectively, with 10 bases between them. The CDR3 contains 15 residues. CDR3: CASSLTGTVNTEAFF. As DNA, the CDR3 is TGCGCCAGCAGCTTGACCGGGACGGTGAACACTGAAGCTTTCTTT. Combining the CDR3 with reference TRBV5-1 and TRBJ1-1 gives the whole variable domain KAGVTQTPRYLIKTRGQQVTLSCSPISGHRSVSWYQQTPGQGLQFLFEYFSETQRNKGNFPGRFSGRQFSNSRSEMNVSTLELGDSALYLCASSLTGTVNTEAFFGQGTRLTVV.

This chain uses TRBV29-1 with TRBJ2-1, with TRBD1 as a possible D gene (5 bases). The CDR3 runs 14 residues. Per germline, CDR1 SQVTM and CDR2 ANQGSEA. Trimming took off 4 bases at V and 5 bases at J, with 15 bases between the two ends. Here the CDR3 DNA reads TGCAGCGTTGGGGCGCGGTGGACACACAATGAGCAGTTCTTC. This gives the protein CSVGARWTHNEQFF.

The J gene is TRBJ1-1, the V gene TRBV4-3, with TRBD1 matching over 8 bases. After removal of 0 bases from V and 3 bases from J, the junction contained 3 bases not matched to a gene. This CDR3 region has 15 residues. Germline CDR1 and CDR2: LGHNA and YSLEER. CDR3: CASSQDGQGDTEAFF. CDR3 DNA sequence: TGCGCCAGCAGCCAAGATGGACAGGGTGACACTGAAGCTTTCTTT.

For this clonotype: The junction and the germline gene differ at one end; a read error may be behind it. The chain combines TRBV18 with TRBJ2-6, with 8 bases aligning to TRBD1. CDR1 is KGHSH, CDR2 LQKENI, per germline. CDR3 length: 18 residues. The CDR3 nucleotides read TGTGCCAGCTCGCCACAGCGGACAGGGTTATCTGGGGCCAACGTCCTGACTTTC. Translated: CASSPQRTGLSGANVLTF.

V usage is TRBV18 and J usage is TRBJ2-3; TRBD1 might be the D (5 bases). This CDR3 spans 15 amino acids. The V gene lost 3 bases and the J gene lost 8 bases, with 18 bases spanning the gap. CDR1 KGHSH and CDR2 LQKENI come from the germline V gene. The CDR3: CASSPSFGPQGTQYF. The CDR3 region has the DNA TGTGCCAGCTCACCTTCGTTCGGCCCGCAGGGTACGCAGTATTTT. Full variable domain (outside the CDR3, taken from reference TRBV18 and TRBJ2-3): NAGVMQNPRHLVRRRGQEARLRCSPMKGHSHVYWYRQLPEEGLKFMVYLQKENIIDESGMPKERFSAEFPKEGPSILRIQQVVRGDSAAYFCASSPSFGPQGTQYFGPGTRLTVL.

This clonotype was found a few times. The rearrangement joins TRBV7-9 to TRBJ2-2, with D possibly matching TRBD1 (6 bases). CDR3 length: 17 residues. The germline V gene encodes CDR1 SEHNR and CDR2 FQNEAQ (reference sequence). Trimming cost V 5 bases and J 5 bases, with 21 bases left between them. The CDR3 DNA reads TGTGCCAGCAGCCCCCGGGACACCCGAGGGTATACCGGGGAGCTGTTTTTT. Protein sequence: CASSPRDTRGYTGELFF.

The genes are TRBV7-9 and TRBJ1-4, with 8 bases matching TRBD1. This CDR3 spans 14 amino acids. Germline V gives CDR1 SEHNR, CDR2 FQNEAQ (reference sequence). With 4 bases clipped from V and 5 bases from J, the junction kept 3 bases outside the gene matches. The CDR3, as DNA: TGTGCCAGCAGCTCCTGGACAGGGAATGAAAAACTGTTTTTT. Its protein is CASSSWTGNEKLFF. The whole variable domain, filled in from reference TRBV7-9 and TRBJ1-4, reads DTGVSQNPRHKITKRGQNVTFRCDPISEHNRLYWYRQTLGQGPEFLTYFQNEAQLEKSRLLSDRFSAERPKGSFSTLEIQRTEQGDSAMYLCASSSWTGNEKLFFGSGTQLSVL.

The V call is TRBV5-1, the J call TRBJ2-3; TRBD1 or TRBD2 may be the D gene (5 bases each). The CDR3 is 14 amino acids. Trimming cost V 3 bases and J 2 bases, with 10 bases left between them. Germline-derived CDR1 and CDR2 are SGHRS and YFSETQ. This CDR3 reads CASSSAGATDTQYF. The CDR3 DNA follows: TGCGCCAGCAGCTCGGCCGGGGCCACAGATACGCAGTATTTT.

This chain uses TRBV29-1 with TRBJ1-2; 9 nucleotides match TRBD1. Looked up from germline, CDR1 is SQVTM and CDR2 is ANQGSEA. The CDR3 sequence is 12 residues long. J lost 5 bases, V lost 6 bases, and 4 bases had no gene match. CDR3 protein: CSVPGQGYGYTF. The CDR3, as DNA: TGCAGCGTCCCGGGACAGGGATATGGCTACACCTTC.